Listed below are T cell receptor beta chains from one sample, sequenced in a study of cytomegalovirus exposure and HLA in healthy donors. Repertoires were generated with immunoSEQ multiplex PCR, while TCRdb's copy carries only in-frame clones and drops some. The sample contains around 130,000 clones, around 83% of which appear only once. The sample consisted of PBMCs. The source of these receptors is a middle-aged man in good health and CMV-seronegative. CDR3s include the opening cysteine and the closing phenylalanine or tryptophan. The order of the fields is V gene, clone size, D gene, J gene, CDR3 length, CDR3 protein, CDR3 DNA. A D gene is named only where the DNA matches it firmly. The size of a clone is reported for some rows only, either as once, few or many, or as a class for expanded clones.

v_gene: TRBV27
abundance: NA
d_gene: TRBD1
j_gene: TRBJ2-5
len: 15
CDR3aa: CASTRQQGPQETQYF
CDR3nt: TGTGCCAGCACCCGCCAACAGGGGCCTCAAGAGACCCAGTACTTC

v_gene: TRBV11-2
abundance: NA
d_gene: TRBD1
j_gene: TRBJ1-2
len: 16
CDR3aa: CASSYLSGQGAKGYTF
CDR3nt: TGTGCCAGCAGCTACTTATCGGGACAGGGGGCGAAGGGCTACACCTTC

v_gene: TRBV5-4
abundance: NA
d_gene: NA
j_gene: TRBJ1-1
len: 13
CDR3aa: CASSRGGGTEAFF
CDR3nt: TGTGCCAGCAGCCGCGGGGGTGGAACTGAAGCTTTCTTT

v_gene: TRBV6-4
abundance: NA
d_gene: NA
j_gene: TRBJ2-2
len: 17
CDR3aa: CASSVAAGTHSAGELFF
CDR3nt: TGTGCCAGCAGTGTAGCGGCGGGCACCCACTCTGCCGGGGAGCTGTTTTTT

v_gene: TRBV5-6
abundance: NA
d_gene: NA
j_gene: TRBJ1-4
len: 14
CDR3aa: CVSSLGLDNEKLFF
CDR3nt: TGTGTCAGCAGCTTGGGACTGGATAATGAAAAACTGTTTTTT

v_gene: TRBV18
abundance: NA
d_gene: TRBD1
j_gene: TRBJ1-1
len: 17
CDR3aa: CASSPRTGGMPGTEAFF
CDR3nt: TGTGCCAGCTCACCGAGGACAGGAGGTATGCCGGGCACTGAAGCTTTCTTT

v_gene: TRBV9
abundance: NA
d_gene: TRBD2
j_gene: TRBJ2-2
len: 16
CDR3aa: CASSVFAGGGTGELFF
CDR3nt: TGTGCCAGCAGCGTATTTGCGGGGGGAGGCACCGGGGAGCTGTTTTTT

v_gene: TRBV9
abundance: NA
d_gene: NA
j_gene: TRBJ2-1
len: 16
CDR3aa: CASSGKQGLSYNEQFF
CDR3nt: TGTGCCAGCAGCGGAAAACAGGGATTGTCCTACAATGAGCAGTTCTTC

v_gene: TRBV2
abundance: NA
d_gene: TRBD1
j_gene: TRBJ1-2
len: 14
CDR3aa: CASRGQGANYGYTF
CDR3nt: TGTGCCAGCAGGGGACAGGGAGCTAACTATGGCTACACCTTC

v_gene: TRBV7-9
abundance: NA
d_gene: NA
j_gene: TRBJ1-4
len: 15
CDR3aa: CASSPNQRRGEKLFF
CDR3nt: TGTGCCAGCAGCCCAAATCAGAGAAGAGGGGAAAAACTGTTTTTT

v_gene: TRBV21-1
abundance: once
d_gene: NA
j_gene: TRBJ2-5
len: 21
CDR3aa: CADTPPSRVTWTSGGAKTQYF
CDR3nt: TGTGCCGATACCCCCCCCAGCCGGGTCACTTGGACTAGCGGGGGGGCGAAGACCCAGTACTTC

v_gene: TRBV5-6
abundance: NA
d_gene: TRBD2
j_gene: TRBJ2-1
len: 16
CDR3aa: CASSAQRGLDQGEQFF
CDR3nt: TGTGCCAGCAGCGCACAGCGGGGGCTCGATCAGGGTGAGCAGTTCTTC

v_gene: TRBV18
abundance: few
d_gene: TRBD1
j_gene: TRBJ1-2
len: 15
CDR3aa: CASSPPGQGNYGYTF
CDR3nt: TGTGCCAGCTCACCACCGGGACAGGGGAACTATGGCTACACCTTC

v_gene: TRBV19
abundance: NA
d_gene: NA
j_gene: TRBJ1-5
len: 15
CDR3aa: CASSGGDYSNQPQHF
CDR3nt: TGTGCCAGTAGTGGTGGAGATTATAGCAATCAGCCCCAGCATTTT

v_gene: TRBV7-9
abundance: NA
d_gene: NA
j_gene: TRBJ2-4
len: 13
CDR3aa: CASSLEQGYIQYF
CDR3nt: TGTGCCAGCAGCTTAGAGCAGGGATACATTCAGTACTTC